The clone carrying this TCR beta chain was detected a few times. Its cognate antigen is unknown. Germline V gene data show CDR1 as SGHTA and CDR2 as FQGNSA. The CDR3 spans 17 residues. V lost 5 bases and J lost 5; bases outside the gene matches: 10. These data belong to a study of blood T cells in healthy people across ages. Study conclusions and caveats: PBMCs were not sorted, which prevented a conclusive comparison of naive versus antigen-experienced cells. More naive CD4+ cells and higher diversity marked long-lived donors relative to aged donors.

Sample-barcoded 5' priming and a J-beta primer mix drove a second PCR of roughly 7 to 11 cycles. TCRdb reprocessed the 5' RACE reads via MiXCR and lists one record per CDR3 protein. The top ten clones hold 20% to 25% of a sample with 730,000 or so distinct CDR3 sequences, around 40% of them seen once. The sequenced material came from blood. This clonotype was obtained from a woman aged 60-70 years in good health. The gene calls are TRBV7-2 and TRBJ2-1; TRBD2 matches 12 bases. The CDR3 bases are TGTGCCAGCAGCCGAGTGACTAGCGGGAGTAACGACAATGAGCAGTTCTTC. It codes for CASSRVTSGSNDNEQFF. The full variable domain, with the rest looked up from reference TRBV7-2 and TRBJ2-1, is GAGVSQSPSNKVTEKGKDVELRCDPISGHTALYWYRQSLGQGLEFLIYFQGNSAPDKSGLPSDRFSAERTGGSVSTLTIQRTQQEDSAVYLCASSRVTSGSNDNEQFFGPGTRLTVL.